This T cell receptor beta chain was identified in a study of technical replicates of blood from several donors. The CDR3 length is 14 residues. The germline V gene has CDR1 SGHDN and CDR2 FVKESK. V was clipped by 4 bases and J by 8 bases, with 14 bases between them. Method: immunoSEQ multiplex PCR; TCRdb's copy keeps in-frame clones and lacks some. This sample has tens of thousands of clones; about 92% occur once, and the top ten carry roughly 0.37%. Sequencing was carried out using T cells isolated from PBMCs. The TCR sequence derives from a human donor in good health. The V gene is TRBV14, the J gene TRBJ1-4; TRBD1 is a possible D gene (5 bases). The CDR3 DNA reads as TGTGCCAGCAGCCCGCGGGGGGGGAAGGAAAAACTGTTTTTT. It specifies CASSPRGGKEKLFF.